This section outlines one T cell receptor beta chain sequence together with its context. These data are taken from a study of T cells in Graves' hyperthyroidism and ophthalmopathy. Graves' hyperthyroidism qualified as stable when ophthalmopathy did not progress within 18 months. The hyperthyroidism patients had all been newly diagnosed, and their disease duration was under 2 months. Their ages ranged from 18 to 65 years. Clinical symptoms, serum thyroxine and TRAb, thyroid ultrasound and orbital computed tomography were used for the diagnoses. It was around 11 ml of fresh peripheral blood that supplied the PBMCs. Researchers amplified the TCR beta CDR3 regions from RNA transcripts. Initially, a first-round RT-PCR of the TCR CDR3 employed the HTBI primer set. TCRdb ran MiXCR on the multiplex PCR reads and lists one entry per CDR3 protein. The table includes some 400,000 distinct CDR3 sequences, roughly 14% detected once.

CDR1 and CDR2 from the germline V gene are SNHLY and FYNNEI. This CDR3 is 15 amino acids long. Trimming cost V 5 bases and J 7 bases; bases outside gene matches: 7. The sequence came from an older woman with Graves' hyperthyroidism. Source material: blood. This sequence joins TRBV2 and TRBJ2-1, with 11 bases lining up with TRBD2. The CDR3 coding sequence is TGTGCCAGCAGTCCTACTAGCGGGAGCGGGAATGAGCAGTTCTTC. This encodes CASSPTSGSGNEQFF.